This T cell receptor beta chain emerged from a study of blood T cell repertoires in COVID-19. About the study: Acute-phase and convalescent COVID-19 samples originated in the United States, Italy and Spain. Nucleic acid was either cDNA or gDNA, and it came from T cells, B-cell-depleted T cells, or PBMCs.

The CDR3 has 17 residues. Germline CDR1 SEHNR, CDR2 FQNEAQ (reference sequence). V lost 4 bases to trimming and J lost 0 bases; unmatched junction nucleotides: 6. The data were produced by immunoSEQ multiplex PCR, yet TCRdb's version contains in-frame clones alone and is incomplete. The top ten clones hold 5% to 6.5% of a sample with 65,000 to 85,000 clones, 83% of them seen once. This TCR was recovered from a man aged 50 to 60 with active COVID-19. Sequencing was done on a sample of peripheral blood. This chain joins TRBV7-9 and TRBJ2-3, with 11 bases lining up with TRBD2. CDR3 nucleotide sequence: TGTGCCAGCAGCTCCCCCCTAGCGGGAGGCAGCACAGATACGCAGTATTTT. It codes for CASSSPLAGGSTDTQYF. The variable domain in full, with the rest retrieved from reference TRBV7-9 and TRBJ2-3, is DTGVSQNPRHKITKRGQNVTFRCDPISEHNRLYWYRQTLGQGPEFLTYFQNEAQLEKSRLLSDRFSAERPKGSFSTLEIQRTEQGDSAMYLCASSSPLAGGSTDTQYFGPGTRLTVL.